These 14 T cell receptor beta chains were all obtained from the same sample, sequenced in a study of metastatic and nonmetastatic thyroid tumors. TCRdb re-called the PCR reads with MiXCR. The data show under 45,000 clones, less than 35% seen once. Treatment of any kind had been given to no patient before thyroid surgery. The sample taken for sequencing was blood. Receptor source: a male donor with papillary thyroid cancer or a benign thyroid nodule (not recorded which). Some clones in this sample may be carry-over from other donors' samples.

This clone was detected many times. The chain recombines TRBV28 with TRBJ2-5, with TRBD2 identical over 7 bases. CDR3 length equals 16 residues. The germline CDR1 and CDR2 sequences are MDHEN and SYDVKM. V trimming: 6 bases; J trimming: 2 bases; junction bases outside the gene matches: 12. The CDR3 DNA follows: TGTGCCAGCAGAGCATCGCGGGGGAATACACAAGAGACCCAGTACTTC. Its protein product is CASRASRGNTQETQYF.

The chain links TRBV4-2 to TRBJ2-7, with TRBD2 matching over 9 bases. The length of the CDR3 is 14 residues. V lost 1 base, J lost 12 bases, and 10 bases stayed unmatched. The germline V gene encodes CDR1 LGHNA and CDR2 YNFKEQ. The CDR3 region has the DNA TGTGCCAGCAGCCAAGGAGGGGCTAGCGGGACAACGTACTTC. It specifies CASSQGGASGTTYF.

Only a few counts were recorded for this clone. This chain joins TRBV6-5 and TRBJ2-7; tentatively, D is TRBD1 or TRBD2 (5 bases each). Germline assignment: CDR1 MNHEY and CDR2 SVGAGI. The CDR3 spans 15 residues. V was pared by 1 base and J by 2 bases, with 12 bases between. The DNA of the CDR3 is TGTGCCAGCAGTTACTGGGGACGGGATACCTACGAGCAGTACTTC. Protein sequence: CASSYWGRDTYEQYF.

In its sample, this clone is medium-sized. The J gene is TRBJ2-7, the V gene TRBV28; D tentatively fits TRBD1 or TRBD2 (7 bases each). This CDR3 has 17 residues. The V end lost 4 bases, the J end lost 1 base, and 20 bases lay between the germline ends. Germline V CDR1 and CDR2: MDHEN, SYDVKM. Here the CDR3 reads CASSSRGGRWMSYEQYF. The CDR3 bases are TGTGCCAGCAGTTCCAGGGGGGGACGGTGGATGTCCTACGAGCAGTACTTC.

A note on this clone: Relative to the germline gene, one junction end is altered; a read error may explain this. This chain links TRBV6-2 or TRBV6-3 with TRBJ1-5; D might be TRBD1 (5 bases). Germline CDR1 MNHEY, CDR2 SVGEGT. This CDR3 has 15 residues. CDR3 DNA sequence: TGTGCCAGCAGTTACTCGATGCAGCCCGGGGGGTCCCAGCGTTTT. Protein sequence: CASSYSMQPGGSQRF.

In its sample, this clone was seen many times. The chain has TRBV10-2 and TRBJ1-3; D remains ambiguous. Deletions cut 0 bases from V and 4 bases from J, with 10 bases between. CDR1 is WSHSY, CDR2 SAAADI, per germline. The CDR3 sequence is 15 residues long. The CDR3 sequence is CASSESYPSGNTIYF. The CDR3 region has the DNA TGCGCCAGCAGTGAGTCGTACCCCTCGGGAAACACCATATATTTT.

The chain joins TRBV18 to TRBJ2-7; tentative D call: TRBD1 (6 bases). CDR3 length equals 14 residues. Per the germline V gene, CDR1 is KGHSH and CDR2 is LQKENI. Trimming removed 5 bases at V and 4 bases at J, with 15 bases between. In nucleotides, the CDR3 is TGTGCCAGCTCAGCCGAAGGGGGATCGTACGAGCAGTACTTC. This encodes CASSAEGGSYEQYF.

This clone has at least ten counts. The CDR3 is CASIRPGPTEAFF. The CDR3 coding sequence is TGTGCCAGCATTAGGCCAGGCCCCACTGAAGCTTTCTTT. J is TRBJ1-1 and V is TRBV28; D not certain. V was pared by 7 bases and J by 4 bases, with 13 bases between. Germline CDR1 is MDHEN and CDR2 is SYDVKM. The CDR3 runs 13 residues. Drawing the rest from reference TRBV28 and TRBJ1-1, the complete variable domain is DVKVTQSSRYLVKRTGEKVFLECVQDMDHENMFWYRQDPGLGLRLIYFSYDVKMKEKGDIPEGYSVSREKKERFSLILESASTNQTSMYLCASIRPGPTEAFFGQGTRLTVV.

This clone is termed medium-sized (0.01 to 0.1%). The CDR3 nucleotides read TGTGCCAGCAGTTCCACCACCTCGTGGAAGCGGGTTACCTACGAGCAGTACTTC. It specifies CASSSTTSWKRVTYEQYF. The chain combines TRBV28 with TRBJ2-7, with D tentatively TRBD2 (6 bases). V lost 4 bases, J lost 2 bases, and 24 bases lay in between. The CDR3 contains 18 residues. Germline values: CDR1 MDHEN, CDR2 SYDVKM.

The genes are TRBV6-6 and TRBJ1-5; D perhaps matches TRBD1 (5 bases). The germline V gene has CDR1 MNHNY and CDR2 SVGAGI (reference sequence). This CDR3 spans 18 amino acids. V lost 6 bases, J lost 3 bases, and 24 bases lay in between. The CDR3 nucleotides read TGTGCCAGCAGCCCCAGGGTGGGGAACAACAAGGCCAATCAGCCCCAGCATTTT. Translating gives CASSPRVGNNKANQPQHF.

This clone was picked up a small number of times. This chain uses TRBV6-1 with TRBJ2-2; a weak D match, TRBD2 (6 bases). Trimming removed 11 bases from V and 5 bases from J, with 18 bases in between. Looked up from germline, CDR1 is MNHNS and CDR2 is SASEGT. The CDR3 length is 14 residues. The CDR3 reads CAGIARRGTGELFF. The CDR3, as DNA: TGTGCCGGCATCGCACGGCGGGGAACCGGGGAGCTGTTTTTT.

The table lists this clone with many counts. The chain has TRBV6-5 and TRBJ2-1, with D possibly TRBD2 on 6 matching bases. CDR3 length: 13 amino acids. CDR1 is MNHEY and CDR2 is SVGAGI in the germline V gene. V shed 0 bases and J shed 16 bases, with 16 bases lying between them. CDR3 in amino acids: CASSYSTEGGHFF. Here the CDR3 DNA reads TGTGCCAGCAGTTACTCGACGGAGGGCGGGCATTTCTTC.

At least ten counts were recorded for this clone. The same CDR3 is also encoded by other DNA sequences in this sample. The chain uses TRBV25-1 and TRBJ2-5; D is perhaps TRBD2 (6 bases). The ends were cut back, 2 bases at V and 2 bases at J, with 9 bases in the middle. This CDR3 is 14 amino acids long. Germline V lookup: CDR1 MGHDK, CDR2 SYGVNS. Here the CDR3 DNA reads TGTGCCAGCAGTGAACGTGGAGGGCAAGAGACCCAGTACTTC. Translation: CASSERGGQETQYF.

Only a few counts were recorded for this clone. This chain uses TRBV6-2 or TRBV6-3 with TRBJ2-2, with D tentatively TRBD1 (6 bases). Trimming took 7 bases from V and 2 from J, leaving 14 bases between them. The CDR3 runs to 15 residues. Germline loops: CDR1 MNHEY, CDR2 SVGEGT. The CDR3 protein is CASIHWGRNTGELFF. CDR3 in DNA: TGTGCCAGCATTCACTGGGGGCGCAACACCGGGGAGCTGTTTTTT.